This is a list of T cell receptor beta chains from one sample in a study of blood T cell repertoires in COVID-19. Produced via immunoSEQ multiplex PCR; TCRdb's table is partial and in-frame only. The table shows 300,000 to 400,000 clones, with 70% to 90% occurring only once. Sequenced input: peripheral blood. These receptor sequences come from a woman in her forties or fifties who had recovered from COVID-19. The CDR3 runs from the conserved cysteine through the conserved F or W. Each record gives: D gene, J gene, V gene, clone size, CDR3 DNA, CDR3 protein. The D gene is left open where the match is weak. Size is omitted from some rows. Given values are once, few, many or a class for expanded clones.

.	TRBJ1-3	TRBV5-4	.	TGTGCCAGCAGCTTGCCAGGGCTAGGAAACACCATATATTTT	CASSLPGLGNTIYF
TRBD1	TRBJ2-7	TRBV27	.	TGTGCCAGCAGTTTAACCGGGACAGCAAGGACCTACGAGCAGTACTTC	CASSLTGTARTYEQYF
.	TRBJ2-7	TRBV5-4	.	TGTGCCAGCAGCCTAACAGGGTGGAACCCCTACGAGCAGTACTTC	CASSLTGWNPYEQYF
TRBD1	TRBJ2-1	TRBV2	.	TGTGCCAGCAGCGCGGGACAGGGGTCCTACAATGAGCAGTTCTTC	CASSAGQGSYNEQFF
.	TRBJ2-1	TRBV9	once	TGTGCCAGCAGCGAACAACCGGGACTCCCTGAGCAGTTCTTC	CASSEQPGLPEQFF
.	TRBJ1-2	TRBV10-3	.	TGTGCCATCAGTGAGGGGGCAGCTAACTATGGCTACACCTTC	CAISEGAANYGYTF
.	TRBJ2-4	TRBV2	.	TGTGCCAGCAGCGGCAGGGGAGATACAGCCAAAAACATTCAGTACTTC	CASSGRGDTAKNIQYF
.	TRBJ1-1	TRBV27	.	TGTGCCAGCAGTCCACCGCCGGGCAGGGGTGATTGGAACACTGAAGCTTTCTTT	CASSPPPGRGDWNTEAFF
.	TRBJ2-5	TRBV7-2	.	TGTGCCAGCAGCTTCCATGAGGGGACCCAGTACTTC	CASSFHEGTQYF
.	TRBJ1-5	TRBV3-1/TRBV3-2	few	TGTGCCAGCAGCCGAAATCAGAGGCAGCCCCAGCATTTT	CASSRNQRQPQHF
TRBD1	TRBJ2-7	TRBV6-2/TRBV6-3	.	TGTGCCAGCAGTCGGGACAGATTTTACGAGCAGTACTTC	CASSRDRFYEQYF
.	TRBJ2-5	TRBV11-2	.	TGTGCCAGCAGCTACGGGGGGCCCCAAGAGACCCAGTACTTC	CASSYGGPQETQYF
TRBD2	TRBJ2-3	TRBV7-2	.	TGTGCCAGCAGCTTAGTTCAAGGACTAGCGGGAGTCAGCACAGATACGCAGTATTTT	CASSLVQGLAGVSTDTQYF
TRBD2	TRBJ2-7	TRBV9	.	TGTGCCAGCAGCACCACTAGCGGGGGCCTTGAGCAGTACTTC	CASSTTSGGLEQYF
TRBD1	TRBJ1-5	TRBV24-1	.	TGTGCCACCAGTGGAGGGACAGTTAGCAATCAGCCCCAGCATTTT	CATSGGTVSNQPQHF
TRBD2	TRBJ2-2	TRBV9	.	TGTGCCAGCAGCGTAACTAGCGGGGGGAACACCGAGGAGCTGTTTTTT	CASSVTSGGNTEELFF
.	TRBJ1-4	TRBV7-2	.	TGTGCCAGCAGACCCACAGGGCGAACTAATGAAAAACTGTTTTTT	CASRPTGRTNEKLFF
.	TRBJ2-7	TRBV6-6	.	TGTGCCAGCAGTTACTCGACAACTAGTCAGGCCTACGAGCAGTACTTC	CASSYSTTSQAYEQYF
TRBD2	TRBJ2-1	TRBV15	many	TGTGCCACCAGCAGACCCACTAGCGGGGACTACAATGAGCAGTTCTTC	CATSRPTSGDYNEQFF
.	TRBJ1-1	TRBV27	.	TGTGCCAGCCTTGAGGGAAGGCAAGCTTTCTTT	CASLEGRQAFF
TRBD2	TRBJ2-1	TRBV30	.	TGTGCCTGGAGGGAGGGACTAGCGGGTAGGCATGAGCAGTTCTTC	CAWREGLAGRHEQFF
TRBD1	TRBJ2-7	TRBV19	.	TGTGCCAGTAGGAACAGGGGGAGCTCCTACGAGCAGTACTTC	CASRNRGSSYEQYF